The rows below give T cell receptor beta chains drawn from one sample of a study of T-cell reconstitution after alpha-beta-depleted transplantation in children. Via MiXCR, TCRdb re-called the PCR reads, giving one row per CDR3 protein. The sample yields around 240,000 distinct CDR3 sequences, 7.5% to 9.5% seen once. The sample consisted of PBMCs, mostly from graft donor cells, taken 180 days after TCRalphabeta/CD19-depleted stem cell transplant. These receptors were taken from a male patient younger than 18 who had a stem cell transplant for acute lymphoblastic leukemia, so the T cells may come from the graft donor. Both conserved end residues are part of each CDR3. A D gene is named only where the DNA matches it firmly. Only some rows state a clone size, as once, few, many or a class for expanded clones.

d_gene: NA; j_gene: TRBJ2-2; v_gene: TRBV24-1; abundance: many; CDR3aa: CATSQTGELFF; CDR3nt: TGTGCCACCAGTCAAACAGGGGAGCTGTTTTTT
d_gene: TRBD2; j_gene: TRBJ2-1; v_gene: TRBV4-3; abundance: many; CDR3aa: CASSQGTSGNNEQFF; CDR3nt: TGCGCCAGCAGCCAAGGTACTAGCGGAAACAATGAGCAGTTCTTC
d_gene: NA; j_gene: TRBJ2-7; v_gene: TRBV6-2/TRBV6-3; abundance: few; CDR3aa: CASSYTRGEQYF; CDR3nt: TGTGCCAGCAGTTATACTAGGGGCGAGCAGTACTTC
d_gene: NA; j_gene: TRBJ2-5; v_gene: TRBV6-5; abundance: many; CDR3aa: CASSYDRYQETQYF; CDR3nt: TGTGCCAGCAGTTACGACCGCTACCAAGAGACCCAGTACTTC
d_gene: TRBD1; j_gene: TRBJ2-3; v_gene: TRBV24-1; abundance: many; CDR3aa: CATSDPTGGTDTQYF; CDR3nt: TGTGCCACCAGTGACCCGACAGGGGGCACAGATACGCAGTATTTT
d_gene: TRBD1; j_gene: TRBJ2-6; v_gene: TRBV20-1; abundance: many; CDR3aa: CSAPRDRGGGANVLTF; CDR3nt: TGCAGTGCTCCCCGCGACAGGGGTGGAGGGGCCAACGTCCTGACTTTC
d_gene: TRBD2; j_gene: TRBJ2-3; v_gene: TRBV11-2; abundance: many; CDR3aa: CASSLMGIAGGLSTDTQYF; CDR3nt: TGTGCCAGCAGCTTAATGGGCATAGCGGGGGGCCTAAGCACAGATACGCAGTATTTT
d_gene: TRBD1; j_gene: TRBJ1-2; v_gene: TRBV7-6; abundance: NA; CDR3aa: CASSLAAGGESYTF; CDR3nt: TGTGCCAGCAGCTTAGCCGCAGGGGGCGAAAGCTACACCTTC
d_gene: NA; j_gene: TRBJ1-6; v_gene: TRBV28; abundance: many; CDR3aa: CASSLSLRIGDNNSPLHF; CDR3nt: TGTGCCAGCAGTTTAAGCCTTAGAATTGGGGATAATAATTCACCCCTCCACTTT
d_gene: TRBD1; j_gene: TRBJ2-1; v_gene: TRBV20-1; abundance: many; CDR3aa: CSANWDRLDNEQFF; CDR3nt: TGCAGTGCTAATTGGGACAGGCTAGACAATGAGCAGTTCTTC
d_gene: NA; j_gene: TRBJ1-6; v_gene: TRBV12-3/TRBV12-4; abundance: NA; CDR3aa: CASSRPRSKPLHF; CDR3nt: TGTGCCAGCAGCCGCCCAAGGTCGAAACCCCTCCACTTT
d_gene: TRBD1; j_gene: TRBJ2-5; v_gene: TRBV6-5; abundance: many; CDR3aa: CASSYLRGRKETQYF; CDR3nt: TGTGCCAGCAGTTACTTAAGGGGGCGGAAAGAGACCCAGTACTTC
d_gene: NA; j_gene: TRBJ1-2; v_gene: TRBV7-2; abundance: many; CDR3aa: CASSPSNRDRVRGYTF; CDR3nt: TGTGCCAGCAGCCCTAGTAACAGGGATAGGGTGCGAGGCTACACCTTC
d_gene: NA; j_gene: TRBJ2-6; v_gene: TRBV19; abundance: many; CDR3aa: CASSIQGKGANVLTF; CDR3nt: TGTGCCAGTAGTATCCAGGGGAAGGGGGCCAACGTCCTGACTTTC
d_gene: NA; j_gene: TRBJ2-4; v_gene: TRBV5-1; abundance: many; CDR3aa: CASSPQQTLAKNIQYF; CDR3nt: TGCGCCAGCAGCCCTCAGCAGACCTTAGCCAAAAACATTCAGTACTTC
d_gene: TRBD2; j_gene: TRBJ2-3; v_gene: TRBV7-6; abundance: NA; CDR3aa: CASSGTSVLYF; CDR3nt: TGTGCCAGCAGCGGGACTAGCGTTCTGTATTTT
d_gene: NA; j_gene: TRBJ2-1; v_gene: TRBV6-5; abundance: few; CDR3aa: CASSIDSSYNEQFF; CDR3nt: TGTGCCAGCAGTATCGACAGTTCCTACAATGAGCAGTTCTTC
d_gene: NA; j_gene: TRBJ2-4; v_gene: TRBV6-5; abundance: few; CDR3aa: CASSWGGAKNIQYF; CDR3nt: TGTGCCAGCAGTTGGGGTGGAGCCAAAAACATTCAGTACTTC
d_gene: TRBD1; j_gene: TRBJ2-3; v_gene: TRBV28; abundance: many; CDR3aa: CASRQDRGPEDTQYF; CDR3nt: TGTGCCAGCAGGCAAGACAGGGGGCCAGAGGATACGCAGTATTTT
d_gene: NA; j_gene: TRBJ2-3; v_gene: TRBV24-1; abundance: many; CDR3aa: CATSDYRVDTQYF; CDR3nt: TGTGCCACCAGTGACTACAGGGTCGATACGCAGTATTTT
d_gene: NA; j_gene: TRBJ2-3; v_gene: TRBV7-2; abundance: many; CDR3aa: CASSFASTGPHSTDTQYF; CDR3nt: TGTGCCAGCAGCTTCGCCTCGACAGGACCCCACTCCACAGATACGCAGTATTTT
d_gene: NA; j_gene: TRBJ2-1; v_gene: TRBV7-3; abundance: many; CDR3aa: CASSLIGNSGNEQFF; CDR3nt: TGTGCCAGCAGCTTAATCGGCAATAGCGGCAATGAGCAGTTCTTC
d_gene: TRBD2; j_gene: TRBJ2-1; v_gene: TRBV12-3/TRBV12-4; abundance: many; CDR3aa: CASSLGGLAGTDEQFF; CDR3nt: TGTGCCAGCAGTTTAGGGGGACTAGCGGGGACCGATGAGCAGTTCTTC
d_gene: TRBD2; j_gene: TRBJ2-3; v_gene: TRBV12-3/TRBV12-4; abundance: few; CDR3aa: CASSRSRAGDGDTQYF; CDR3nt: TGTGCCAGCAGTCGCAGTCGGGCGGGGGATGGAGATACGCAGTATTTT
d_gene: NA; j_gene: TRBJ1-5; v_gene: TRBV20-1; abundance: NA; CDR3aa: CSARWTDNQPQHF; CDR3nt: TGCAGTGCTAGATGGACAGATAATCAGCCCCAGCATTTT
d_gene: TRBD1; j_gene: TRBJ1-2; v_gene: TRBV7-2; abundance: many; CDR3aa: CASSLEGASGYTF; CDR3nt: TGTGCCAGCAGCTTAGAGGGGGCCAGTGGCTACACCTTC
d_gene: TRBD1; j_gene: TRBJ1-1; v_gene: TRBV5-1; abundance: many; CDR3aa: CASSLAGGMNTEAFF; CDR3nt: TGCGCCAGCAGCTTGGCAGGGGGCATGAACACTGAAGCTTTCTTT
d_gene: NA; j_gene: TRBJ1-1; v_gene: TRBV2; abundance: few; CDR3aa: CASSEAWTPMNTEAFF; CDR3nt: TGTGCCAGCAGTGAAGCATGGACCCCCATGAACACTGAAGCTTTCTTT
d_gene: TRBD1; j_gene: TRBJ1-1; v_gene: TRBV5-4; abundance: NA; CDR3aa: CASSWGTGRNTEAFF; CDR3nt: TGTGCCAGCAGCTGGGGGACAGGGAGGAACACTGAAGCTTTCTTT
d_gene: NA; j_gene: TRBJ2-6; v_gene: TRBV29-1; abundance: many; CDR3aa: CSVMRVGTDTSGANVLTF; CDR3nt: TGCAGCGTTATGAGGGTCGGCACGGACACTTCTGGGGCCAACGTCCTGACTTTC
d_gene: TRBD1; j_gene: TRBJ2-7; v_gene: TRBV28; abundance: many; CDR3aa: CASISDRDYEQYF; CDR3nt: TGTGCCAGTATATCCGACAGGGACTACGAGCAGTACTTC
d_gene: NA; j_gene: TRBJ2-7; v_gene: TRBV5-1; abundance: many; CDR3aa: CASSLTSDEQYF; CDR3nt: TGTGCCAGCAGCTTAACCTCGGACGAGCAGTACTTC
d_gene: NA; j_gene: TRBJ1-1; v_gene: TRBV29-1; abundance: many; CDR3aa: CSVVPSRGERLMNTEAFF; CDR3nt: TGCAGCGTTGTACCTAGTCGGGGGGAGAGGTTAATGAACACTGAAGCTTTCTTT
d_gene: NA; j_gene: TRBJ2-5; v_gene: TRBV28; abundance: many; CDR3aa: CASTDREGGETQYF; CDR3nt: TGTGCCAGCACCGACAGGGAGGGAGGGGAGACCCAGTACTTC
d_gene: NA; j_gene: TRBJ2-1; v_gene: TRBV20-1; abundance: many; CDR3aa: CSASFPSRAPSEQFF; CDR3nt: TGCAGTGCTAGCTTCCCTAGCAGGGCCCCCAGTGAGCAGTTCTTC
d_gene: NA; j_gene: TRBJ2-6; v_gene: TRBV24-1; abundance: many; CDR3aa: CATSDWTAGANVLTF; CDR3nt: TGTGCCACCAGTGACTGGACAGCCGGGGCCAACGTCCTGACTTTC
d_gene: TRBD2; j_gene: TRBJ2-7; v_gene: TRBV11-1; abundance: few; CDR3aa: CASSLRLAGGQSSYEQYF; CDR3nt: TGTGCCAGCAGCCTACGACTAGCGGGGGGCCAGAGCTCCTACGAGCAGTACTTC
d_gene: NA; j_gene: TRBJ1-1; v_gene: TRBV7-9; abundance: NA; CDR3aa: CASSRWENTEAFF; CDR3nt: TGTGCCAGCAGCCGATGGGAGAACACTGAAGCTTTCTTT
d_gene: NA; j_gene: TRBJ2-2; v_gene: TRBV12-3/TRBV12-4; abundance: many; CDR3aa: CASSLRGWRGDTGELFF; CDR3nt: TGTGCCAGCAGTTTAAGGGGGTGGCGGGGAGATACCGGGGAGCTGTTTTTT
d_gene: NA; j_gene: TRBJ2-3; v_gene: TRBV9; abundance: many; CDR3aa: CASTVGPTLRTDTQYF; CDR3nt: TGTGCCAGCACCGTAGGACCGACCTTACGCACAGATACGCAGTATTTT
d_gene: NA; j_gene: TRBJ2-6; v_gene: TRBV5-1; abundance: many; CDR3aa: CASSPGLRSGANVLTF; CDR3nt: TGCGCCAGCAGCCCGGGACTTCGCTCTGGGGCCAACGTCCTGACTTTC
d_gene: NA; j_gene: TRBJ2-2; v_gene: TRBV5-5; abundance: NA; CDR3aa: CASSLPTGLRNTGELFF; CDR3nt: TGTGCCAGCAGCTTGCCAACAGGGTTGAGAAACACCGGGGAGCTGTTTTTT
d_gene: NA; j_gene: TRBJ1-1; v_gene: TRBV10-3; abundance: many; CDR3aa: CAISFGQLRYSHTEAFF; CDR3nt: TGTGCCATCAGCTTTGGACAGCTGAGGTACTCACACACTGAAGCTTTCTTT
d_gene: NA; j_gene: TRBJ2-5; v_gene: TRBV18; abundance: many; CDR3aa: CASSPLMRETQYF; CDR3nt: TGTGCCAGCTCACCACTAATGCGAGAGACCCAGTACTTC
d_gene: TRBD1; j_gene: TRBJ2-7; v_gene: TRBV28; abundance: many; CDR3aa: CASSPFRGDRGSREQYF; CDR3nt: TGTGCCAGCAGTCCTTTTCGGGGGGACAGGGGGTCTCGGGAGCAGTACTTC
d_gene: NA; j_gene: TRBJ1-4; v_gene: TRBV9; abundance: many; CDR3aa: CASSSEGLNEKLFF; CDR3nt: TGTGCCAGCAGCTCGGAGGGTTTAAATGAAAAACTGTTTTTT
d_gene: NA; j_gene: TRBJ2-7; v_gene: TRBV5-5; abundance: many; CDR3aa: CASSPGGQTFSEQYF; CDR3nt: TGTGCCAGCAGCCCCGGGGGACAGACCTTTAGCGAGCAGTACTTC
d_gene: NA; j_gene: TRBJ2-7; v_gene: TRBV10-3; abundance: many; CDR3aa: CASKPGGLNEQYF; CDR3nt: TGTGCCTCTAAACCTGGGGGCTTGAACGAGCAGTACTTC
d_gene: NA; j_gene: TRBJ2-1; v_gene: TRBV12-3/TRBV12-4; abundance: many; CDR3aa: CASSLPDYPSYNEQFF; CDR3nt: TGTGCCAGCAGCTTGCCCGACTACCCCTCCTACAATGAGCAGTTCTTC
d_gene: NA; j_gene: TRBJ2-5; v_gene: TRBV21-1; abundance: few; CDR3aa: CASSKLDRVPETQYF; CDR3nt: TGTGCCAGCAGCAAACTCGACAGGGTTCCGGAGACCCAGTACTTC
d_gene: NA; j_gene: TRBJ2-2; v_gene: TRBV20-1; abundance: many; CDR3aa: CSARDPGAGGELFF; CDR3nt: TGCAGTGCTAGAGACCCGGGGGCGGGCGGGGAGCTGTTTTTT
d_gene: TRBD2; j_gene: TRBJ2-5; v_gene: TRBV4-3; abundance: many; CDR3aa: CASSQDFAGLVETQYF; CDR3nt: TGCGCCAGCAGCCAAGATTTTGCCGGACTAGTAGAGACCCAGTACTTC
d_gene: NA; j_gene: TRBJ1-4; v_gene: TRBV6-5; abundance: many; CDR3aa: CASSRLSSNEKLFF; CDR3nt: TGTGCCAGCAGTCGACTATCCTCTAATGAAAAACTGTTTTTT
d_gene: NA; j_gene: TRBJ1-5; v_gene: TRBV7-9; abundance: many; CDR3aa: CASSLRDNNQPQHF; CDR3nt: TGTGCCAGCAGCTTACGGGATAACAATCAGCCCCAGCATTTT